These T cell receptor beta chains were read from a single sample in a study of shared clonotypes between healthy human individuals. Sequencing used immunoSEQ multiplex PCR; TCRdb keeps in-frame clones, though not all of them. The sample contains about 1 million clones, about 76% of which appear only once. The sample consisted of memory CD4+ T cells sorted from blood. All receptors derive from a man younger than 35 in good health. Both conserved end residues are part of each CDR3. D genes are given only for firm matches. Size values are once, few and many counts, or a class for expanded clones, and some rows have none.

DNA: TGTGCCAGCAGCCAGGATCAGGGAAAAGGCACCGGGGAGCTGTTTTTT; CDR3: CASSQDQGKGTGELFF; J: TRBJ2-2; V: TRBV11-3; D: -; size: -
DNA: TGTGCCAGTAGTCCGACAACACAGGGCTCTTTTGGAAACACCATATATTTT; CDR3: CASSPTTQGSFGNTIYF; J: TRBJ1-3; V: TRBV19; D: -; size: -
DNA: TGCAGCGTTGCGGCAGGGGGCGCGAATCAGCCCCAGCATTTT; CDR3: CSVAAGGANQPQHF; J: TRBJ1-5; V: TRBV29-1; D: TRBD1; size: -
DNA: TGCAGCGCGGAAAGGGGTAATGAAAAACTGTTTTTT; CDR3: CSAERGNEKLFF; J: TRBJ1-4; V: TRBV29-1; D: -; size: -
DNA: TGTGCCAGCAGCTTAGGGGTGAACACCGGGGAGCTGTTTTTT; CDR3: CASSLGVNTGELFF; J: TRBJ2-2; V: TRBV27; D: -; size: -
DNA: TGTGCCAGCAGTTTAGTTCAGGGGGTAAGCTATGGCTACACCTTC; CDR3: CASSLVQGVSYGYTF; J: TRBJ1-2; V: TRBV28; D: TRBD1; size: -
DNA: TGTGCCAGCAGTGATAGGCCCTTTGGGGAGACCCAGTACTTC; CDR3: CASSDRPFGETQYF; J: TRBJ2-5; V: TRBV6-1; D: -; size: -
DNA: TGTGCCAGCAGCGACCTGGGAACAGATACGCAGTATTTT; CDR3: CASSDLGTDTQYF; J: TRBJ2-3; V: TRBV7-9; D: -; size: -
DNA: TGTGCCAGCACTATCCCTGGACAGGGGAAAAACATTCAGTACTTC; CDR3: CASTIPGQGKNIQYF; J: TRBJ2-4; V: TRBV6-1; D: TRBD1; size: -
DNA: TGTGCCAGCAGTGAAACGGGCAGAACGCAAGAGACCCAGTACTTC; CDR3: CASSETGRTQETQYF; J: TRBJ2-5; V: TRBV6-1; D: -; size: -
DNA: TGTGCCAGCAGAAACAGGGGCCTAGCCTCCTACGAGCAGTACTTC; CDR3: CASRNRGLASYEQYF; J: TRBJ2-7; V: TRBV6-5; D: TRBD1; size: -
DNA: TGTGCCAGCAACCCATCCGGGTTTAATTCACCCCTCCACTTT; CDR3: CASNPSGFNSPLHF; J: TRBJ1-6; V: TRBV25-1; D: -; size: few
DNA: TGTGCCAGCAGCTTTAAAGCGGGAGGCGGTACAGATACGCAGTATTTT; CDR3: CASSFKAGGGTDTQYF; J: TRBJ2-3; V: TRBV7-2; D: TRBD2; size: once
DNA: TGTGCCAGTAGGGGGGACGGGCCGAGTGGGAGAGAGACCCAGTACTTC; CDR3: CASRGDGPSGRETQYF; J: TRBJ2-5; V: TRBV19; D: -; size: -
DNA: TGTGCCAGTAGTATCCGGCTACAGGGGGTATCCTACGAGCAGTACTTC; CDR3: CASSIRLQGVSYEQYF; J: TRBJ2-7; V: TRBV19; D: TRBD1; size: -
DNA: TGTGCCAGCAGACGGGGTCCCGGGGAGCTGTTTTTT; CDR3: CASRRGPGELFF; J: TRBJ2-2; V: TRBV2; D: -; size: -
DNA: TGTGCCATCAGAGCTAGCGGGGGGGAAGAGACCCAGTACTTC; CDR3: CAIRASGGEETQYF; J: TRBJ2-5; V: TRBV10-3; D: TRBD2; size: -
DNA: TGTGCCAGCAGCTTAGGGGACAGGGTAAGAAGGACTAATGAAAAACTGTTTTTT; CDR3: CASSLGDRVRRTNEKLFF; J: TRBJ1-4; V: TRBV9; D: TRBD1; size: many
DNA: TGTGCCAGCAGCTTAGGGACTAGCGTCCATGAGCAGTTCTTC; CDR3: CASSLGTSVHEQFF; J: TRBJ2-1; V: TRBV7-9; D: TRBD2; size: -
DNA: TGTGCCAGCAGTTCGCACAGGGTAGGGTACAATGAGCAGTTCTTC; CDR3: CASSSHRVGYNEQFF; J: TRBJ2-1; V: TRBV6-1; D: -; size: -
DNA: TGTGCCAGTAGTAAGTCGAATCTCTATGGCTACACCTTC; CDR3: CASSKSNLYGYTF; J: TRBJ1-2; V: TRBV19; D: -; size: -
DNA: TGTGCCAGCAGGGGGACAGTCTTAGCCGGGGAGCTGTTTTTT; CDR3: CASRGTVLAGELFF; J: TRBJ2-2; V: TRBV2; D: TRBD1; size: -
DNA: TGTGCCTGGGCGCAGGTACAATTGAACACTGAAGCTTTCTTT; CDR3: CAWAQVQLNTEAFF; J: TRBJ1-1; V: TRBV30; D: -; size: -
DNA: TGTGCCAGCAGCCCTGGTGGACTAGCGGACACCTACGAGCAGTACTTC; CDR3: CASSPGGLADTYEQYF; J: TRBJ2-7; V: TRBV13; D: TRBD2; size: -
DNA: TGTGCCAGCAGCTGGTCATCGGGTAATGAGCAGTTCTTC; CDR3: CASSWSSGNEQFF; J: TRBJ2-1; V: TRBV6-1; D: -; size: -
DNA: TGTGCCAGCAGCTTGCAAGGGTCGGGCTACGAGCAGTACTTC; CDR3: CASSLQGSGYEQYF; J: TRBJ2-7; V: TRBV5-4; D: -; size: -
DNA: TGTGCCAGCAGCTCACACGCCGGACTGAGTGAAAAACTGTTTTTT; CDR3: CASSSHAGLSEKLFF; J: TRBJ1-4; V: TRBV5-6; D: -; size: -
DNA: TGTGCCAGCAGGTCGAGGGGGGATGACGGCTACACCTTC; CDR3: CASRSRGDDGYTF; J: TRBJ1-2; V: TRBV6-6; D: -; size: once
DNA: TGTGCCAGCAGAAAAGGGGGGAGCCCGGATGAGCAGTTCTTC; CDR3: CASRKGGSPDEQFF; J: TRBJ2-1; V: TRBV2; D: -; size: -
DNA: TGTGCCTGGAGTGTACGCAGGATCGGGGGGGAGCTGTTTTTT; CDR3: CAWSVRRIGGELFF; J: TRBJ2-2; V: TRBV30; D: -; size: -
DNA: TGTGCCAGCAGCCAAGGGACAGGCTATGGCTACACCTTC; CDR3: CASSQGTGYGYTF; J: TRBJ1-2; V: TRBV14; D: TRBD1; size: -
DNA: TGTGCCAGCACTTCTTGGACAGGGGAACATGGCTACACCTTC; CDR3: CASTSWTGEHGYTF; J: TRBJ1-2; V: TRBV6-5; D: TRBD1; size: -
DNA: TGTGCCAGCAGGGGACAGAACACAGATACGCAGTATTTT; CDR3: CASRGQNTDTQYF; J: TRBJ2-3; V: TRBV27; D: TRBD1; size: -
DNA: TGTGCCAGCAGCATGGGAGTGACTAGCGGGAGCCGGAATGAGCAGTTCTTC; CDR3: CASSMGVTSGSRNEQFF; J: TRBJ2-1; V: TRBV5-4; D: TRBD2; size: few
DNA: TGTGCCAGCAGTTACTCCAGCGACAGTCAGCCCCAGCATTTT; CDR3: CASSYSSDSQPQHF; J: TRBJ1-5; V: TRBV6-6; D: -; size: once
DNA: TGTGCCAGCAGTCCAGGGGGCAATGAAAAACTGTTTTTT; CDR3: CASSPGGNEKLFF; J: TRBJ1-4; V: TRBV27; D: TRBD1; size: -
DNA: TGCGCCAGCACCTCGGGGGTGACGGACCAAGAGACCCAGTACTTC; CDR3: CASTSGVTDQETQYF; J: TRBJ2-5; V: TRBV5-1; D: -; size: -
DNA: TGTGCCAGCAGTCCAGGGGGCAGGGAAGAGACCCAGTACTTC; CDR3: CASSPGGREETQYF; J: TRBJ2-5; V: TRBV6-5; D: TRBD1; size: -
DNA: TGTGCCAGCAGCGCCTCGGTATCGGGCACCGGGGAGCTGTTTTTT; CDR3: CASSASVSGTGELFF; J: TRBJ2-2; V: TRBV7-3; D: -; size: -
DNA: TGTGCCAGCAGCGGGAGCGGGGCCTATAACTATGGCTACACCTTC; CDR3: CASSGSGAYNYGYTF; J: TRBJ1-2; V: TRBV9; D: -; size: -
DNA: TGCGCCAGCAGCCAAGGTGGTCAGCTAGGGATTGACATTCAGTACTTC; CDR3: CASSQGGQLGIDIQYF; J: TRBJ2-4; V: TRBV4-3; D: -; size: -
DNA: TGTGCCAGCAGCCAAGATCGAGGGGGTGATACCGGGGAGCTGTTTTTT; CDR3: CASSQDRGGDTGELFF; J: TRBJ2-2; V: TRBV4-2; D: -; size: -
DNA: TGTGCCAGCAGCCTAGGACTAGCGGGAGTAGGAGAGACCCAGTACTTC; CDR3: CASSLGLAGVGETQYF; J: TRBJ2-5; V: TRBV5-4; D: TRBD2; size: -
DNA: TGCGCCAGCAGCTCCACAGGGACCTACGAGCAGTACTTC; CDR3: CASSSTGTYEQYF; J: TRBJ2-7; V: TRBV5-1; D: -; size: -
DNA: TGTGCCAGCAGCTTGGCTAGGACGGCGAACACTGAAGCTTTCTTT; CDR3: CASSLARTANTEAFF; J: TRBJ1-1; V: TRBV5-6; D: -; size: -
DNA: TGTGCCAGCAGCCCGGGACAGGGGGCCTACGAGCAGTACTTC; CDR3: CASSPGQGAYEQYF; J: TRBJ2-7; V: TRBV5-4; D: TRBD1; size: many
DNA: TGCGCCAGCAGCTTGTCGACAGGGTTCGAGCAGTACTTC; CDR3: CASSLSTGFEQYF; J: TRBJ2-7; V: TRBV5-1; D: TRBD1; size: -
DNA: TGTGCCAGCAACGAGAAAACCTACGAGCAGTACTTC; CDR3: CASNEKTYEQYF; J: TRBJ2-7; V: TRBV2; D: -; size: -
DNA: TGTGCCTGGAGGACGGGGGGCGCATACGAGCAGTACTTC; CDR3: CAWRTGGAYEQYF; J: TRBJ2-7; V: TRBV30; D: -; size: -
DNA: TGCGCCAGCAGGGGGACAGGAGTCTTGAATGAAAAACTGTTTTTT; CDR3: CASRGTGVLNEKLFF; J: TRBJ1-4; V: TRBV5-1; D: TRBD1; size: once
DNA: TGCGCCAGCAGCCCACCCATGTTGGGACAGGGAAACACTGAAGCTTTCTTT; CDR3: CASSPPMLGQGNTEAFF; J: TRBJ1-1; V: TRBV4-1; D: TRBD1; size: -
DNA: TGTGCCAGCAGCACGCCCTACTGGGTTAGGGGGTACCCCGGGGAGCTGTTTTTT; CDR3: CASSTPYWVRGYPGELFF; J: TRBJ2-2; V: TRBV21-1; D: -; size: -
DNA: TGTGCCAGCTCACCCGTGACAGGTGGAAGCTCTGGAAACACCATATATTTT; CDR3: CASSPVTGGSSGNTIYF; J: TRBJ1-3; V: TRBV18; D: -; size: -
DNA: TGTGCCAGCAGCGTAGACTACCTAGCGGGGGATCGGGGGACCCAGTACTTC; CDR3: CASSVDYLAGDRGTQYF; J: TRBJ2-5; V: TRBV9; D: TRBD2; size: -
DNA: TGTGCCAGCAGCACAGGACAGGGTCTTTCCACTGAAGCTTTCTTT; CDR3: CASSTGQGLSTEAFF; J: TRBJ1-1; V: TRBV5-4; D: TRBD1; size: -